These 23 T cell receptor beta chains originate from one sample sequenced in a study of early T cells in non-severe SARS-CoV-2 infection. TCRdb used MiXCR to reprocess the 5' RACE reads, holding one entry per CDR3 protein. The repertoire holds about 89,000 distinct CDR3 sequences, with roughly 15% as singletons. The material sequenced was whole blood. The receptors stem from an adult who was a healthcare worker with PCR-confirmed SARS-CoV-2 infection or an uninfected control (not recorded which).

The genes are TRBV28 and TRBJ2-5; D may be TRBD2 (5 bases). CDR1 is MDHEN, CDR2 SYDVKM, per germline. The CDR3 is 13 amino acids. Deletions cut 7 bases from V and 3 bases from J, with 12 bases between. The CDR3 protein is CASIFDGEETQYF. CDR3 sequence (DNA): TGTGCCAGCATTTTCGACGGGGAAGAGACCCAGTACTTC.

The chain is built from TRBV30 and TRBJ1-1; D may be TRBD1 (5 bases). CDR1 is GTSNPN and CDR2 is SVGIG in the germline V gene (reference sequence). V dropped 0 bases and J dropped 0 bases, with 11 bases sitting between them. The CDR3 loop spans 15 amino acids. The CDR3 DNA sequence: TGTGCCTGGAGTGTACGTGGGGCGTTGAACACTGAAGCTTTCTTT. Encoded protein: CAWSVRGALNTEAFF.

The sample holds a few counts of this clonotype. The chain recombines TRBV12-3 or TRBV12-4 with TRBJ2-2; TRBD2 matches 8 bases. The CDR3 has 15 amino acids. The J segment lost 5 bases and the V segment lost 7 bases, leaving 9 bases of the junction unmatched. Here the CDR3 DNA reads TGTGCCAGCACCCCGGGACTAGGGCGGACCGGGGAGCTGTTTTTT. It yields the protein CASTPGLGRTGELFF.

This sequence joins TRBV7-9 and TRBJ1-1, with D possibly being TRBD1 (5 bases). V was shortened by 6 bases and J by 0 bases, with 11 bases between the two germline ends. The CDR3 contains 14 residues. Germline CDR1 and CDR2: SEHNR and FQNEAQ (reference sequence). For the CDR3, the DNA is TGTGCCAGCAGAGAGAGCAGGGTGAACACTGAAGCTTTCTTT. Translation gives CASRESRVNTEAFF.

This clonotype was found a few times. This chain uses TRBV7-8 with TRBJ2-5; the match to TRBD2 covers 9 bases. Germline loops: CDR1 SGHVS, CDR2 FQNEAQ. V shed 6 bases, J shed 0 bases, and the junction held 8 bases outside the gene matches. The CDR3 sequence is 16 residues long. CDR3 sequence reads: CASRTGLAPYQETQYF. For the CDR3, the DNA is TGTGCCAGCAGAACCGGACTAGCGCCGTACCAAGAGACCCAGTACTTC. The full variable domain, in which reference TRBV7-8 and TRBJ2-5 provide the parts outside the CDR3, is GAGVSQSPRYKVAKRGQDVALRCDPISGHVSLFWYQQALGQGPEFLTYFQNEAQLDKSGLPSDRFFAERPEGSVSTLKIQRTQQEDSAVYLCASRTGLAPYQETQYFGPGTRLLVL.

This sequence joins TRBV10-1 and TRBJ2-1; D is ambiguous. Deletions cut 5 bases from V and 0 bases from J, with 14 bases between. This CDR3 is 16 amino acids long. CDR1 and CDR2 (germline): WNHNN, SYGVQD (reference sequence). The CDR3 loop is CASSSRLPSSYNEQFF. CDR3 nucleotides: TGCGCCAGCAGTTCCCGACTCCCCAGCTCCTACAATGAGCAGTTCTTC.

In its sample, this clonotype was seen a few times. The rearrangement uses TRBV12-3 or TRBV12-4 and TRBJ2-3; D gene uncertain. V was clipped by 7 bases and J by 4 bases, with 18 bases between them. The CDR3 has 15 amino acids. The DNA for the CDR3 is TGTGCCAGCACCCACTGGGCCTCGAACCCAGATACGCAGTATTTT. Protein product: CASTHWASNPDTQYF.

The chain is built from TRBV4-2 and TRBJ1-1, with D possibly TRBD1 on 6 matching bases. The germline gives CDR1 LGHNA, CDR2 YNFKEQ. Trimming cost V 2 bases and J 6 bases, with 19 bases left between them. The CDR3 runs 16 residues. CDR3 in DNA: TGTGCCAGCAGCCAAAGGTTGGCAGGGGTTGAGGCTGAAGCTTTCTTT. This gives the protein CASSQRLAGVEAEAFF.

As DNA, the CDR3 is TGTGCCAGCAGCGTAGGGAGCGGGGAAAACACAGATACGCAGTATTTT. Residues: CASSVGSGENTDTQYF. This chain links TRBV9 with TRBJ2-3, with 7 bases lining up with TRBD2. Trimming cost V 0 bases and J 2 bases; bases outside gene matches: 6. Germline CDR1 reads SGDLS; CDR2 reads YYNGEE. The CDR3 contains 16 residues.

The gene calls are TRBV6-6 and TRBJ1-2; 7 positions agree with TRBD1. The CDR3 has 17 residues. Germline CDR1 and CDR2: MNHNY and SVGAGI (reference sequence). V lost 5 bases, J lost 4 bases, and 16 bases stayed unmatched. The chain's CDR3 is CASSLPQTGRKFYGYTF. In DNA, the CDR3 is TGTGCCAGCAGTCTGCCCCAGACAGGGAGGAAATTCTATGGCTACACCTTC.

The table lists this clonotype with a few counts. This chain uses TRBV5-6 with TRBJ1-5; tentative D call: TRBD1 (5 bases). CDR1 is SGHDT, CDR2 YYEEEE, per germline. This CDR3 spans 14 amino acids. Trimming shortened V by 4 bases and J by 6 bases, and 14 bases separated the two germline ends. The DNA for the CDR3 is TGTGCCAGCAGCCGCGGGACCCATAGTCAGCCCCAGCATTTT. This sequence encodes CASSRGTHSQPQHF.

The chain's CDR3 is CASSLHPPGGTGGSEQYV. DNA of the CDR3: TGTGCCAGCAGCCTCCACCCTCCCGGGGGGACAGGGGGGTCCGAGCAGTACGTC. V and J are TRBV7-9 and TRBJ2-7; 11 bases are a match to TRBD1. The CDR3 is 18 residues long. Germline V gives CDR1 SEHNR, CDR2 FQNEAQ (reference sequence). Trimming removed 5 bases from V and 6 bases from J; junction bases left unmatched: 18.

The chain joins TRBV6-2 or TRBV6-3 to TRBJ1-5; D is unclear. In germline, CDR1 is MNHEY, CDR2 SVGEGT. CDR3 length: 17 amino acids. V was clipped by 7 bases and J by 0 bases, with 19 bases between them. The CDR3: CASTENLGRLSNQPQHF. The CDR3 DNA follows: TGTGCCAGCACGGAAAACCTTGGACGGCTTAGCAATCAGCCCCAGCATTTT.

This clonotype showed up just a few times. This chain connects TRBV19 to TRBJ2-3; D is possibly TRBD2 (6 bases). The CDR3 consists of 14 residues. Deletions cut 5 bases from V and 4 bases from J, with 13 bases between. Germline V gene lookup returns CDR1 LNHDA and CDR2 SQIVND (reference sequence). In DNA form, the CDR3 reads TGTGCCAGTAGTTTCCGGGAGACTGCAGATACGCAGTATTTT. Amino acid sequence: CASSFRETADTQYF.

The chain has TRBV6-6 and TRBJ2-1; D is perhaps TRBD2 (5 bases). V was cut by 0 bases and J by 0 bases, with 18 bases left in between. CDR1 MNHNY and CDR2 SVGAGI come from the germline V gene (reference sequence). The CDR3 runs 19 residues. In DNA, the CDR3 is TGTGCCAGCAGTTACTCAAGGCCAGCTTTAGGGAGCTCCTACAATGAGCAGTTCTTC. Its translation: CASSYSRPALGSSYNEQFF.

This clonotype has only a few counts. This sequence joins TRBV2 and TRBJ2-2; no clear D. V gave up 5 bases and J gave up 0 bases, with 10 bases separating them. Germline V lookup: CDR1 SNHLY, CDR2 FYNNEI. CDR3 length: 15 residues. The CDR3: CASSSQMANTGELFF. In DNA, the CDR3 is TGTGCCAGCAGTAGTCAGATGGCGAACACCGGGGAGCTGTTTTTT.

Comment on this clonotype: A much larger clonotype is one base distant, so this may be a read error. The chain has TRBV27 and TRBJ2-2; the D is unclear. The CDR3 contains 15 residues. Germline CDR1 MNHEY, CDR2 SMNVEV (reference sequence). The CDR3 sequence is CASNLIQAHTGELFF. The CDR3 DNA follows: TGTGCCAGCAATTTAATTCAGGCACACACCGGGGAGCTGTTTTTT.

This clonotype was detected a few times. V is TRBV11-2 and J is TRBJ2-7, with D uncertain. Germline CDR1 SGHAT, CDR2 FQNNGV. The CDR3 is made up of 12 amino acids. V was trimmed by 4 bases and J by 6 bases, leaving 10 bases between them. In DNA, the CDR3 is TGTGCCAGCAGCTCGATCGGGTTCGAGCAGTACGTC. It translates to CASSSIGFEQYV.

This clonotype was seen only a few times. The genes are TRBV4-2 and TRBJ2-3, with TRBD2 matching over 7 bases. Trimming at V came to 0 bases and at J to 1 base, leaving 4 bases not matched to a gene. The CDR3 has 16 residues. The germline CDR1 and CDR2 sequences are LGHNA and YNFKEQ. The CDR3 DNA follows: TGTGCCAGCAGCCAAGATAGGGACTATGGCACAGATACGCAGTATTTT. It encodes CASSQDRDYGTDTQYF.

The chain employs TRBV19 and TRBJ1-5, with a possible D match to TRBD1 (6 bases). Looked up from germline, CDR1 is LNHDA and CDR2 is SQIVND (reference sequence). The CDR3 loop spans 15 amino acids. Trimming removed 10 bases at V and 0 bases at J, with 16 bases between. CDR3: CATDRDTYSNQPQHF. The CDR3 nucleotides read TGTGCCACCGACCGGGACACTTATAGCAATCAGCCCCAGCATTTT.

The chain is built from TRBV5-1 and TRBJ2-5, with D unresolved. The CDR3 runs to 14 residues. Trimming cost V 0 bases and J 3 bases, with 9 bases left between them. CDR1 and CDR2 (germline): SGHRS, YFSETQ. In DNA, the CDR3 is TGCGCCAGCAGCTTGGACGTAGCAGAAGAGACCCAGTACTTC. Translated: CASSLDVAEETQYF.

This clonotype was recorded a few times. The chain carries TRBV29-1 and TRBJ1-2; D is unclear. V shed 5 bases and J shed 5 bases, with 18 bases lying between them. The CDR3 totals 14 residues. The germline CDR1 and CDR2 sequences are SQVTM and ANQGSEA. The CDR3 spells CSVIAQHRDYGYTF. For the CDR3, the DNA is TGCAGCGTTATAGCCCAACATAGAGATTATGGCTACACCTTC.

In its sample, this clonotype was seen many times. The gene calls are TRBV4-2 and TRBJ1-2; no reliable D call. From germline, CDR1 is LGHNA and CDR2 YNFKEQ. This CDR3 has 16 amino acids. With 0 bases removed from V and 3 bases from J, the gap between germline ends came to 14 bases. The chain's CDR3 is CASSQEGSRAHYGYTF. The DNA for the CDR3 is TGTGCCAGCAGCCAAGAAGGGTCGCGGGCGCACTATGGCTACACCTTC.